Following are 9 T cell receptor beta chains from one sample sequenced in a study of blood T cell repertoires in COVID-19. Repertoires were generated with immunoSEQ multiplex PCR, while TCRdb's copy carries only in-frame clones and drops some. The sample includes 200,000 to 250,000 clones, 86% of them seen just once. The source material was peripheral blood. These receptors were obtained from a man between 60 and 75 years old with acute or convalescent COVID-19.

This clone was counted a single time. CDR3: CASSLEDRGIDEQYF. The CDR3 coding sequence is TGCGCCAGCAGCTTGGAGGACAGGGGTATTGACGAGCAGTACTTC. The chain combines TRBV5-1 with TRBJ2-7; 9 nucleotides line up with TRBD1. J lost 5 bases, V lost 0 bases, and 6 bases had no gene match. Germline CDR1 reads SGHRS; CDR2 reads YFSETQ. The CDR3 has 15 residues.

The gene calls are TRBV9 and TRBJ1-2; the match to TRBD1 covers 11 bases. Germline V gives CDR1 SGDLS, CDR2 YYNGEE. Trimming cost V 4 bases and J 6 bases; bases outside gene matches: 8. CDR3 length: 15 residues. The CDR3 sequence: CASSNPGQGGDGYTF. CDR3 DNA: TGTGCCAGCAGCAACCCGGGACAGGGGGGGGATGGCTACACCTTC.

V is TRBV19 and J is TRBJ1-5, with D tentatively TRBD1 (6 bases). Germline lookup yields CDR1 LNHDA and CDR2 SQIVND (reference sequence). The CDR3 sequence is 15 residues long. Deletions cut 3 bases from V and 0 bases from J, with 9 bases between. The DNA of the CDR3 is TGTGCCAGTAGTATCGGGACACTTAGCAATCAGCCCCAGCATTTT. This codes for CASSIGTLSNQPQHF.

There are many counts of this clone. The J gene is TRBJ2-7, the V gene TRBV6-2 or TRBV6-3; D gene ambiguous. CDR1 MNHEY and CDR2 SVGEGT come from the germline V gene. The CDR3 runs to 12 residues. The V gene lost 4 bases and the J gene lost 6 bases, with 10 bases spanning the gap. The CDR3 nucleotides are TGTGCCAGCAGTTTATATCCCCCCGAGCAGTACTTC. This translates into CASSLYPPEQYF.

This chain uses TRBV7-9 with TRBJ2-3; 7 bases map to TRBD2. The CDR3 is made up of 14 amino acids. V shed 6 bases and J 9 bases; nucleotides not matched to a gene: 12. Germline CDR1 is SEHNR and CDR2 is FQNEAQ (reference sequence). In DNA, the CDR3 is TGTGCCAGCAGGTTCACCGGGACTACCACGACGCAGTATTTT. The encoded protein is CASRFTGTTTTQYF. Filled out from reference TRBV7-9 and TRBJ2-3, the complete variable domain reads DTGVSQNPRHKITKRGQNVTFRCDPISEHNRLYWYRQTLGQGPEFLTYFQNEAQLEKSRLLSDRFSAERPKGSFSTLEIQRTEQGDSAMYLCASRFTGTTTTQYFGPGTRLTVL.

The chain has TRBV20-1 and TRBJ2-5, with D possibly matching TRBD2 (6 bases). Trimming left V 6 bases short and J 11 bases short, with 16 bases between. In germline, CDR1 is DFQATT, CDR2 SNEGSKA (reference sequence). This CDR3 is 11 amino acids long. The DNA for the CDR3 is TGCAGTGCCACTAGCCCCCCGGCGCAGTACTTC. Amino acid sequence: CSATSPPAQYF.

This chain uses TRBV5-1 with TRBJ2-7; 10 bases agree with TRBD2. This CDR3 contains 16 residues. J lost 5 bases, V lost 3 bases, and 11 bases had no gene match. CDR1 SGHRS and CDR2 YFSETQ come from the germline V gene. For the CDR3, the DNA is TGCGCCAGCAGCTACCGAGCGGGAGGGCCTGTTAACGAGCAGTACTTC. Amino acids: CASSYRAGGPVNEQYF.

The rearrangement links TRBV6-5 to TRBJ2-3; D might be TRBD2 (6 bases). Germline V lookup: CDR1 MNHEY, CDR2 SVGAGI. This CDR3 comprises 16 residues. V lost 2 bases and J 0 bases, leaving 12 bases between the germline ends. In nucleotides, the CDR3 is TGTGCCAGCAGTTACGTTCCTCTAGCGAGCACAGATACGCAGTATTTT. It encodes CASSYVPLASTDTQYF.

The V call is TRBV7-3, the J call TRBJ2-3; 14 bases fit TRBD2. V was pared by 5 bases and J by 2 bases, with 9 bases of the junction left unmatched. The CDR3 runs to 18 residues. Germline V lookup: CDR1 SGHTA, CDR2 FQGTGA. The CDR3 DNA reads as TGTGCCAGCAGCCCTATGGGACTAGCGGGAGAGTCCACAGATACGCAGTATTTT. It encodes CASSPMGLAGESTDTQYF.